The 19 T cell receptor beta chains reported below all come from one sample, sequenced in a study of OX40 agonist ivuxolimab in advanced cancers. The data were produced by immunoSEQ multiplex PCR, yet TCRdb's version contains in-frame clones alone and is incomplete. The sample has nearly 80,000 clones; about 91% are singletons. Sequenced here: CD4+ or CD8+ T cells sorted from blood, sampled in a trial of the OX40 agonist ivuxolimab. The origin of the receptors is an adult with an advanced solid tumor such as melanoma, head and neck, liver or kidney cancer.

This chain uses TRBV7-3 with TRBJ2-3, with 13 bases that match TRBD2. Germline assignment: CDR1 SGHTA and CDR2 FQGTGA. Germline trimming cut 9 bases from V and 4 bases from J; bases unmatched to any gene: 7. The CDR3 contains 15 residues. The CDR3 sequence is CARGRLAGGPDTQYF. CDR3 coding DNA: TGTGCCAGGGGACGACTAGCGGGAGGCCCAGATACGCAGTATTTT. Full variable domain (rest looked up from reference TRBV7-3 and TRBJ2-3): GAGVSQTPSNKVTEKGKYVELRCDPISGHTALYWYRQSLGQGPEFLIYFQGTGAADDSGLPNDRFFAVRPEGSVSTLKIQRTERGDSAVYLCARGRLAGGPDTQYFGPGTRLTVL.

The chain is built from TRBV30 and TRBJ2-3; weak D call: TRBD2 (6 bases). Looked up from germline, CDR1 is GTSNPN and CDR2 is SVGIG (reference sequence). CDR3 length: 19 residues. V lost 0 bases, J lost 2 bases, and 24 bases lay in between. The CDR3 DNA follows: TGTGCCTGGAGTGTAAAAGTTGCCGTACGGGCGGGGAACACAGATACGCAGTATTTT. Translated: CAWSVKVAVRAGNTDTQYF.

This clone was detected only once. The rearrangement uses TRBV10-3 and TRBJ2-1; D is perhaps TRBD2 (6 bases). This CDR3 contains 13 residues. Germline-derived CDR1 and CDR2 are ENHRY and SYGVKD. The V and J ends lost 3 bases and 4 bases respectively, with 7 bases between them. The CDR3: CAISDGTYNEQFF. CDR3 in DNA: TGTGCCATCAGTGATGGGACTTACAATGAGCAGTTCTTC.

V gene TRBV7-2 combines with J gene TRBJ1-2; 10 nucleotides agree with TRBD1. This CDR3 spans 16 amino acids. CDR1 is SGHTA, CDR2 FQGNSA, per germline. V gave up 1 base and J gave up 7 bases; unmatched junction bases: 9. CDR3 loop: CASSLVAGQGYLGYTF. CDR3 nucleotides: TGTGCCAGCAGCTTAGTCGCGGGACAGGGGTATCTTGGCTACACCTTC.

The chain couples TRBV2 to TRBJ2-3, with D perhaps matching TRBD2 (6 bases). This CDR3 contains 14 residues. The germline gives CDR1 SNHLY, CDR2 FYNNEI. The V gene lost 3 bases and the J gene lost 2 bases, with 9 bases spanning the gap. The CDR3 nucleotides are TGTGCCAGCAGTGACGGGAGAAACACAGATACGCAGTATTTT. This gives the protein CASSDGRNTDTQYF.

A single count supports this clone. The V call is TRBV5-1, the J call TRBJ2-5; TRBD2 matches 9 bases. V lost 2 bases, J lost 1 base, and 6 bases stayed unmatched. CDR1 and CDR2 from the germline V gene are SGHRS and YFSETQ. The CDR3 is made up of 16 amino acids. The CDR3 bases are TGCGCCAGCAGCTTAGTGCTAGCGGGGTTCCAAGAGACCCAGTACTTC. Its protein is CASSLVLAGFQETQYF.

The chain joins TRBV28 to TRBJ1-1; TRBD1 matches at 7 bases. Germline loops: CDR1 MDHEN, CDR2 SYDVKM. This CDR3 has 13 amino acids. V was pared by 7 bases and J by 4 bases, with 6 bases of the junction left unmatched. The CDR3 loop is CASTRDSFTEAFF. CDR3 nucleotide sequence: TGTGCCAGCACCCGGGACAGTTTCACTGAAGCTTTCTTT.

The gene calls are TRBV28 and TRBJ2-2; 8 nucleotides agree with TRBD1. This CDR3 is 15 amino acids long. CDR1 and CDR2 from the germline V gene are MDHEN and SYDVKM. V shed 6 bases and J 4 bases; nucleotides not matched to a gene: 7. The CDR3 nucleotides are TGTGCCAGCAGCTCCGGGACAGGACCCACCGGGGAGCTGTTTTTT. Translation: CASSSGTGPTGELFF.

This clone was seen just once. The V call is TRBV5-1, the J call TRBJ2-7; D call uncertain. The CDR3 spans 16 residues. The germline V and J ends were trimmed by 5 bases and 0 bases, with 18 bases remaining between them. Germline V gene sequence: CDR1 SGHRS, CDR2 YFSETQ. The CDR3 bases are TGCGCCAGCAGTCCTGTCATCGCTATAAGCTCCTACGAGCAGTACTTC. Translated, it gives CASSPVIAISSYEQYF. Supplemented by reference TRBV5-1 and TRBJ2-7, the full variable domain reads KAGVTQTPRYLIKTRGQQVTLSCSPISGHRSVSWYQQTPGQGLQFLFEYFSETQRNKGNFPGRFSGRQFSNSRSEMNVSTLELGDSALYLCASSPVIAISSYEQYFGPGTRLTVT.

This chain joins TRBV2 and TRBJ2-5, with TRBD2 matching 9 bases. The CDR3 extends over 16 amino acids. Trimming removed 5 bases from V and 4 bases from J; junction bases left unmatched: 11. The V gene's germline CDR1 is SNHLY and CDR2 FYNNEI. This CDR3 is CASSISGRGTRETQYF. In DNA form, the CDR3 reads TGTGCCAGCAGTATTAGCGGGAGAGGCACGCGAGAGACCCAGTACTTC. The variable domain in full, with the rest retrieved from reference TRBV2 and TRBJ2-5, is EPEVTQTPSHQVTQMGQEVILRCVPISNHLYFYWYRQILGQKVEFLVSFYNNEISEKSEIFDDQFSVERPDGSNFTLKIRSTKLEDSAMYFCASSISGRGTRETQYFGPGTRLLVL.

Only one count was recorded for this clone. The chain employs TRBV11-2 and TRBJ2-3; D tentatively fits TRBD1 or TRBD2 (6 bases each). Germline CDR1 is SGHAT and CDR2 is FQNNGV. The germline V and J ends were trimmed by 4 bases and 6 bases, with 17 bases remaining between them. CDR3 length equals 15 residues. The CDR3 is CASSSGAGVADTQYF. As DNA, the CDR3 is TGTGCCAGCAGCTCGGGGGCCGGGGTTGCGGATACGCAGTATTTT.

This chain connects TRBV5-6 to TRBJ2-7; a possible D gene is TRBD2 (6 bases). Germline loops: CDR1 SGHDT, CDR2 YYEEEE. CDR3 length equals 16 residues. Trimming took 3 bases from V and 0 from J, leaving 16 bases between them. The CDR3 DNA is TGTGCCAGCAGCTCTTGGGGTGGGGGGAGCTCCTACGAGCAGTACTTC. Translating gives CASSSWGGGSSYEQYF. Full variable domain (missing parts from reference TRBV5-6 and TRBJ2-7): DAGVTQSPTHLIKTRGQQVTLRCSPKSGHDTVSWYQQALGQGPQFIFQYYEEEERQRGNFPDRFSGHQFPNYSSELNVNALLLGDSALYLCASSSWGGGSSYEQYFGPGTRLTVT.

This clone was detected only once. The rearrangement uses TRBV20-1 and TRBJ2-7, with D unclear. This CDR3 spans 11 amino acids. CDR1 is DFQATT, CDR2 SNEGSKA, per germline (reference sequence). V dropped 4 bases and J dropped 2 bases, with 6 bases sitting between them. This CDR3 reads CSATPTYEQYF. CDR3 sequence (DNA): TGCAGTGCTACCCCGACCTACGAGCAGTACTTC.

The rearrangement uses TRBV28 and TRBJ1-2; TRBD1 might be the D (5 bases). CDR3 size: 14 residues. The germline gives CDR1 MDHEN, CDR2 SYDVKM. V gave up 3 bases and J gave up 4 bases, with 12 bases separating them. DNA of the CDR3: TGTGCCAGCAGTTTGCCAGGGAGGGGCTATGGCTACACCTTC. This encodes CASSLPGRGYGYTF.

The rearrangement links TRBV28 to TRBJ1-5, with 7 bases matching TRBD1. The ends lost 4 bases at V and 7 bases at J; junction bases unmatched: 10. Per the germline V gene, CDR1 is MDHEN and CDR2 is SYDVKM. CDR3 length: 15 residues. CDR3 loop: CASSSGTVLRQPQHF. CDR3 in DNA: TGTGCCAGCAGTTCCGGGACAGTACTACGGCAGCCCCAGCATTTT. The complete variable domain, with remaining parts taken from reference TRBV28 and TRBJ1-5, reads DVKVTQSSRYLVKRTGEKVFLECVQDMDHENMFWYRQDPGLGLRLIYFSYDVKMKEKGDIPEGYSVSREKKERFSLILESASTNQTSMYLCASSSGTVLRQPQHFGDGTRLSIL.

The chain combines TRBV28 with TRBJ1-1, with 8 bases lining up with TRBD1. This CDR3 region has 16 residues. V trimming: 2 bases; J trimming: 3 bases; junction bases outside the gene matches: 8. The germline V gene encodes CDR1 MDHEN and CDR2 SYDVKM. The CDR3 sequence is CASSLARGLGDTEAFF. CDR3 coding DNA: TGTGCCAGCAGTTTAGCCAGGGGGCTTGGTGACACTGAAGCTTTCTTT.

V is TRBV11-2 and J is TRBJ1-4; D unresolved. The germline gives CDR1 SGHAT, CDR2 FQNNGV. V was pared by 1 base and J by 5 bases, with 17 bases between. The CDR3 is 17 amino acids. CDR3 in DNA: TGTGCCAGCAGCTTAGGGGCATTTGGCTCTGGAAATGAAAAACTGTTTTTT. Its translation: CASSLGAFGSGNEKLFF.

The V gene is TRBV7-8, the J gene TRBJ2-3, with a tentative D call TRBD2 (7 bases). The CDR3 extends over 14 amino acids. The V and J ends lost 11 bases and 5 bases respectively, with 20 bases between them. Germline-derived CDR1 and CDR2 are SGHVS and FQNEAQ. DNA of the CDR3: TGTGCCGGGGGGGCGCAGCGTTCAGAAGATACGCAGTATTTT. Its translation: CAGGAQRSEDTQYF.

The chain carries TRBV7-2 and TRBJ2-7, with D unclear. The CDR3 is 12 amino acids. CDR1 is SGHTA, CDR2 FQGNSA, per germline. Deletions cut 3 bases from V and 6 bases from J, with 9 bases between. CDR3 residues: CASSFSRGEQYF. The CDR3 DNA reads TGTGCCAGCAGCTTTAGTCGCGGCGAGCAGTACTTC.